The TCR beta chain under discussion was sequenced for a study of blood T cell repertoires in COVID-19. Trimming took 3 bases from V and 1 from J, leaving 16 bases between them. Germline V CDR1 and CDR2: MNHNS, SASEGT. CDR3 length equals 17 residues. This clone has a single count. Original handling: Reference gene primer amplification gave nucleated cell count estimates. The table came from immunoSEQ multiplex PCR; TCRdb's copy has only in-frame clones and leaves some out. V and J calls and clone size follow that table, whereas D and trimming were derived from the DNA. This sample has 150,000 or so clones, with 80% found just once. Two negative PCRs, clearance, or symptom resolution were required of recovered Cohort 3 donors.

Source material: PBMCs or T cells enriched from blood (not recorded which). This clonotype was obtained from a woman in her sixties or seventies who had recovered from COVID-19. The chain carries TRBV6-1 and TRBJ1-3, with D unresolved. DNA of the CDR3: TGTGCCAGCAGTGAGCGAAGACGGGGAGATTCTGGAAACACCATATATTTT. Protein: CASSERRRGDSGNTIYF.